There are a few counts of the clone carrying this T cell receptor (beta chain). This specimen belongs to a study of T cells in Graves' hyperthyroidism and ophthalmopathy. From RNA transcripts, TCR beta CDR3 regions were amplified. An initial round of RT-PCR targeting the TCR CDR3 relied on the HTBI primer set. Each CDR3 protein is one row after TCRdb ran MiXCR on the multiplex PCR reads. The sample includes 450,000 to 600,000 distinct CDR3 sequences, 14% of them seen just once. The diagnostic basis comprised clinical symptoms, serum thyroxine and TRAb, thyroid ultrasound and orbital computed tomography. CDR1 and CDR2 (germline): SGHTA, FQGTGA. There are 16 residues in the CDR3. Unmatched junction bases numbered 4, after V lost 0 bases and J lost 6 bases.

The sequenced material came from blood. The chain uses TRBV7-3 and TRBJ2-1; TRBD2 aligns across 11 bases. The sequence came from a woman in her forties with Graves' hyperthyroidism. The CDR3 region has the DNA TGTGCCAGCAGCTTAACTAGCGGGAGGGCCCTCAATGAGCAGTTCTTC. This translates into CASSLTSGRALNEQFF.